The rows below give T cell receptor beta chains drawn from one sample of a study of T cell changes during pregnancy in multiple sclerosis. Sequenced by immunoSEQ multiplex PCR; TCRdb stores in-frame clones only, minus some. Seen here are 100,000 or so clones, over 80% observed once, and the top ten hold roughly 2%. Source: peripheral blood, taken after pregnancy. The receptors originated from a female donor with multiple sclerosis, enrolled in a pregnancy study. The CDR3 runs from the conserved cysteine through the conserved F or W. D genes are given only for firm matches. Clone size is shown for a subset of rows, as once, few, many or a class of expanded clone.

CDR3 protein: CASRLAHTGELFF
CDR3 DNA: TGTGCCAGCAGACTAGCGCACACCGGGGAGCTGTTTTTT
J gene: TRBJ2-2
clone size: once
D gene: TRBD2
V gene: TRBV2

CDR3 protein: CASSISPKTPGGNQPQHF
CDR3 DNA: TGTGCCAGTAGTATCAGCCCGAAGACACCAGGGGGCAATCAGCCCCAGCATTTT
J gene: TRBJ1-5
clone size: .
D gene: .
V gene: TRBV19

CDR3 protein: CAWMEGYGYTF
CDR3 DNA: TGTGCCTGGATGGAGGGCTATGGCTACACCTTC
J gene: TRBJ1-2
clone size: .
D gene: .
V gene: TRBV30

CDR3 protein: CASSQDFREPVAKNIQYF
CDR3 DNA: TGTGCCAGCAGCCAAGATTTCCGAGAGCCGGTAGCCAAAAACATTCAGTACTTC
J gene: TRBJ2-4
clone size: .
D gene: .
V gene: TRBV4-2

CDR3 protein: CASSPGVAGGLDTDTQYF
CDR3 DNA: TGTGCCAGCAGCCCTGGGGTAGCGGGAGGGCTGGACACAGATACGCAGTATTTT
J gene: TRBJ2-3
clone size: .
D gene: TRBD2
V gene: TRBV4-2

CDR3 protein: CASSGTGQGSYGYTF
CDR3 DNA: TGTGCCAGCAGCGGAACGGGACAGGGATCCTATGGCTACACCTTC
J gene: TRBJ1-2
clone size: .
D gene: TRBD1
V gene: TRBV2

CDR3 protein: CASRGLAGGPTGELFF
CDR3 DNA: TGTGCCAGCAGGGGCCTAGCGGGAGGTCCAACCGGGGAGCTGTTTTTT
J gene: TRBJ2-2
clone size: .
D gene: TRBD2
V gene: TRBV28

CDR3 protein: CASSLNGDSPTGELFF
CDR3 DNA: TGTGCCAGCAGCTTAAACGGGGATTCCCCCACCGGGGAGCTGTTTTTT
J gene: TRBJ2-2
clone size: .
D gene: .
V gene: TRBV11-2

CDR3 protein: CASSGLGGNSNQPQHF
CDR3 DNA: TGTGCCAGCAGCGGTCTAGGGGGAAATAGCAATCAGCCCCAGCATTTT
J gene: TRBJ1-5
clone size: .
D gene: .
V gene: TRBV2

CDR3 protein: CATSRSGTGSDEQYF
CDR3 DNA: TGTGCCACCAGCAGGTCCGGGACAGGCAGCGACGAGCAGTACTTC
J gene: TRBJ2-7
clone size: few
D gene: TRBD1
V gene: TRBV15

CDR3 protein: CASSESGRTQFF
CDR3 DNA: TGCGCCAGCAGTGAGTCGGGGAGAACGCAGTTCTTC
J gene: TRBJ2-1
clone size: .
D gene: .
V gene: TRBV10-2

CDR3 protein: CASSQGWGRDDTEAFF
CDR3 DNA: TGCGCCAGCAGCCAAGGGTGGGGCAGGGATGACACTGAAGCTTTCTTT
J gene: TRBJ1-1
clone size: .
D gene: .
V gene: TRBV4-1

CDR3 protein: CASSIVGQGQQPQHF
CDR3 DNA: TGTGCCAGTAGTATAGTTGGACAGGGGCAGCAGCCCCAGCATTTT
J gene: TRBJ1-5
clone size: .
D gene: TRBD1
V gene: TRBV19

CDR3 protein: CASSETLDRFGSPLHF
CDR3 DNA: TGTGCCAGCAGCGAAACTTTGGACAGGTTTGGTTCACCCCTCCACTTT
J gene: TRBJ1-6
clone size: once
D gene: TRBD1
V gene: TRBV6-1

CDR3 protein: CASSGWSTDTQYF
CDR3 DNA: TGTGCCAGCAGCGGCTGGTCCACAGATACGCAGTATTTT
J gene: TRBJ2-3
clone size: many
D gene: .
V gene: TRBV7-9

CDR3 protein: CASSLALAGALEQYF
CDR3 DNA: TGTGCCAGCAGCTTAGCGTTGGCAGGGGCTCTCGAGCAGTACTTC
J gene: TRBJ2-7
clone size: .
D gene: .
V gene: TRBV7-9

CDR3 protein: CASSPRALGQGDTQYF
CDR3 DNA: TGTGCCAGCTCACCTCGGGCCTTAGGCCAGGGGGATACGCAGTATTTT
J gene: TRBJ2-3
clone size: once
D gene: .
V gene: TRBV18

CDR3 protein: CAWSLTGKDYGYTF
CDR3 DNA: TGTGCCTGGAGCCTTACAGGGAAAGACTATGGCTACACCTTC
J gene: TRBJ1-2
clone size: once
D gene: .
V gene: TRBV30

CDR3 protein: CASSVDPGQGHETQYF
CDR3 DNA: TGTGCCAGCAGCGTAGACCCGGGACAGGGGCATGAGACCCAGTACTTC
J gene: TRBJ2-5
clone size: .
D gene: TRBD1
V gene: TRBV9

CDR3 protein: CASSLAHYEQYF
CDR3 DNA: TGTGCCAGCAGCCTAGCCCACTACGAGCAGTACTTC
J gene: TRBJ2-7
clone size: .
D gene: .
V gene: TRBV6-1

CDR3 protein: CASRLRTSGGDTQYF
CDR3 DNA: TGTGCCAGCAGGCTCCGGACTAGCGGTGGAGATACGCAGTATTTT
J gene: TRBJ2-3
clone size: .
D gene: TRBD2
V gene: TRBV27

CDR3 protein: CASSFSGRDTGELFF
CDR3 DNA: TGTGCCAGCAGCTTCAGCGGGAGAGACACCGGGGAGCTGTTTTTT
J gene: TRBJ2-2
clone size: once
D gene: TRBD2
V gene: TRBV7-3

CDR3 protein: CASSLAASGTNEQFF
CDR3 DNA: TGCGCCAGCAGCTTGGCGGCTAGCGGGACAAATGAGCAGTTCTTC
J gene: TRBJ2-1
clone size: .
D gene: TRBD2
V gene: TRBV5-1

CDR3 protein: CASTKGGGTTGELFF
CDR3 DNA: TGTGCCAGCACCAAAGGGGGCGGCACCACCGGGGAGCTGTTTTTT
J gene: TRBJ2-2
clone size: .
D gene: TRBD1
V gene: TRBV7-2

CDR3 protein: CSASGNYEQYF
CDR3 DNA: TGCAGTGCTAGCGGGAACTACGAGCAGTACTTC
J gene: TRBJ2-7
clone size: .
D gene: .
V gene: TRBV20-1

CDR3 protein: CASSNRRDRGTVYGYTF
CDR3 DNA: TGCGCCAGCAGCAACCGCCGGGACAGGGGTACAGTCTATGGCTACACCTTC
J gene: TRBJ1-2
clone size: .
D gene: TRBD1
V gene: TRBV5-1

CDR3 protein: CASSLNSPYEQYF
CDR3 DNA: TGTGCCAGCAGCTTAAACTCCCCCTACGAGCAGTACTTC
J gene: TRBJ2-7
clone size: .
D gene: .
V gene: TRBV7-2

CDR3 protein: CASSGLAAGETDTQYF
CDR3 DNA: TGTGCCAGCAGTGGTCTAGCGGCAGGAGAGACAGATACGCAGTATTTT
J gene: TRBJ2-3
clone size: .
D gene: TRBD2
V gene: TRBV6-1

CDR3 protein: CASSLGQNYGYTF
CDR3 DNA: TGTGCCAGCAGTCTGGGCCAAAACTATGGCTACACCTTC
J gene: TRBJ1-2
clone size: .
D gene: .
V gene: TRBV6-5

CDR3 protein: CASSIWRETQYF
CDR3 DNA: TGTGCCAGCAGTATTTGGAGAGAGACCCAGTACTTC
J gene: TRBJ2-5
clone size: .
D gene: .
V gene: TRBV28

CDR3 protein: CASSNFPRTSGRAGGELFF
CDR3 DNA: TGTGCCAGTAGTAACTTTCCCAGGACTAGCGGGAGGGCCGGCGGGGAGCTGTTTTTT
J gene: TRBJ2-2
clone size: .
D gene: TRBD2
V gene: TRBV19

CDR3 protein: CASSVSGRAIEQYF
CDR3 DNA: TGTGCCAGCAGTGTTAGCGGGAGGGCCATCGAGCAGTACTTC
J gene: TRBJ2-7
clone size: .
D gene: TRBD2
V gene: TRBV6-4

CDR3 protein: CASRGQGAPRDTEAFF
CDR3 DNA: TGTGCCAGCAGGGGACAGGGGGCGCCCCGGGACACTGAAGCTTTCTTT
J gene: TRBJ1-1
clone size: .
D gene: TRBD1
V gene: TRBV6-6

CDR3 protein: CSVGGEGNYGYTF
CDR3 DNA: TGCAGCGTTGGGGGGGAGGGGAACTATGGCTACACCTTC
J gene: TRBJ1-2
clone size: .
D gene: .
V gene: TRBV29-1

CDR3 protein: CASSYRGTSGYTF
CDR3 DNA: TGTGCCAGCAGTTACAGAGGGACATCTGGCTACACCTTC
J gene: TRBJ1-2
clone size: .
D gene: .
V gene: TRBV6-5

CDR3 protein: CASSHAGGQETQYF
CDR3 DNA: TGTGCCAGCAGCCATGCGGGGGGGCAAGAGACCCAGTACTTC
J gene: TRBJ2-5
clone size: .
D gene: TRBD2
V gene: TRBV7-2

CDR3 protein: CASSPEWGLGAEKLFF
CDR3 DNA: TGTGCCAGCTCACCCGAGTGGGGGCTGGGAGCTGAAAAACTGTTTTTT
J gene: TRBJ1-4
clone size: .
D gene: .
V gene: TRBV18

CDR3 protein: CASSQGGTGGLGNEQFF
CDR3 DNA: TGTGCCAGCAGCCAAGGGGGGACAGGGGGTCTTGGCAATGAGCAGTTCTTC
J gene: TRBJ2-1
clone size: .
D gene: TRBD1
V gene: TRBV4-2

CDR3 protein: CASSKQGDSYGYTF
CDR3 DNA: TGTGCCAGTAGTAAACAGGGGGATAGCTATGGCTACACCTTC
J gene: TRBJ1-2
clone size: .
D gene: TRBD1
V gene: TRBV19

CDR3 protein: CASSERTAADTQYF
CDR3 DNA: TGTGCCAGCAGTGAGCGGACAGCGGCAGATACGCAGTATTTT
J gene: TRBJ2-3
clone size: .
D gene: .
V gene: TRBV6-4

CDR3 protein: CASSLRTGIYEQYF
CDR3 DNA: TGTGCCAGCAGCTTGAGGACAGGGATCTACGAGCAGTACTTC
J gene: TRBJ2-7
clone size: .
D gene: TRBD1
V gene: TRBV5-8

CDR3 protein: CASSADRAGNTIYF
CDR3 DNA: TGTGCCAGCAGTGCCGACAGGGCTGGAAACACCATATATTTT
J gene: TRBJ1-3
clone size: .
D gene: TRBD1
V gene: TRBV6-1

CDR3 protein: CASSPGTAGDQPQHF
CDR3 DNA: TGTGCCAGCTCACCTGGGACAGCCGGGGATCAGCCCCAGCATTTT
J gene: TRBJ1-5
clone size: .
D gene: TRBD1
V gene: TRBV18

CDR3 protein: CASSLSGVTGVVSYEQYF
CDR3 DNA: TGTGCCAGCAGTTTATCGGGGGTTACAGGGGTTGTGTCCTACGAGCAGTACTTC
J gene: TRBJ2-7
clone size: once
D gene: TRBD1
V gene: TRBV27

CDR3 protein: CASSPGTGPYSNQPQHF
CDR3 DNA: TGTGCTAGTTCCCCCGGGACAGGACCCTATAGCAATCAGCCCCAGCATTTT
J gene: TRBJ1-5
clone size: .
D gene: TRBD1
V gene: TRBV12-5

CDR3 protein: CASTADRGETQYF
CDR3 DNA: TGTGCCAGCACCGCGGACAGGGGAGAGACCCAGTACTTC
J gene: TRBJ2-5
clone size: .
D gene: TRBD1
V gene: TRBV5-4

CDR3 protein: CASSPFPQSTEAFF
CDR3 DNA: TGTGCCAGCTCACCCTTCCCCCAGTCCACTGAAGCTTTCTTT
J gene: TRBJ1-1
clone size: .
D gene: .
V gene: TRBV18

CDR3 protein: CSVEVAGSKETQYF
CDR3 DNA: TGCAGCGTTGAAGTGGCGGGATCAAAAGAGACCCAGTACTTC
J gene: TRBJ2-5
clone size: .
D gene: .
V gene: TRBV29-1

CDR3 protein: CASSLRQETQYF
CDR3 DNA: TGTGCCAGCAGTTTACGCCAAGAGACCCAGTACTTC
J gene: TRBJ2-5
clone size: .
D gene: .
V gene: TRBV28

CDR3 protein: CASSRQGSNQPQHF
CDR3 DNA: TGTGCCAGTAGTAGACAGGGGTCGAATCAGCCCCAGCATTTT
J gene: TRBJ1-5
clone size: .
D gene: TRBD1
V gene: TRBV19